This record concerns one T cell receptor (beta chain) sequence. CDR3 length: 15 amino acids. Trimming took off 1 base at V and 4 bases at J, with 13 bases between the two ends. CDR1 is SGHDT and CDR2 is YYEEEE in the germline V gene. With baseline, cycle 4 day 1, and cycle 7 day 1 as timepoints, blood was sampled. The data were taken from a study of OX40 agonist ivuxolimab in advanced cancers. Turning to the study itself: Cohort: 80% to 90% men, mean age approximately 64, aged about 23 to 80.

Generated by immunoSEQ multiplex PCR, the TCRdb table keeps only in-frame clones and is missing some. In the table there are 70,000 or so clones, 82% of which are singletons. The J gene is TRBJ2-3, the V gene TRBV5-6; D may match TRBD1 or TRBD2 (5 bases each). The source material was CD4+ or CD8+ T cells sorted from blood, sampled in a trial of the OX40 agonist ivuxolimab. The receptor comes from an adult with an advanced solid tumor such as melanoma, head and neck, liver or kidney cancer. CDR3 residues: CASSLSGTNADTQYF. The CDR3 DNA follows: TGTGCCAGCAGCTTGTCCGGGACGAACGCAGATACGCAGTATTTT.